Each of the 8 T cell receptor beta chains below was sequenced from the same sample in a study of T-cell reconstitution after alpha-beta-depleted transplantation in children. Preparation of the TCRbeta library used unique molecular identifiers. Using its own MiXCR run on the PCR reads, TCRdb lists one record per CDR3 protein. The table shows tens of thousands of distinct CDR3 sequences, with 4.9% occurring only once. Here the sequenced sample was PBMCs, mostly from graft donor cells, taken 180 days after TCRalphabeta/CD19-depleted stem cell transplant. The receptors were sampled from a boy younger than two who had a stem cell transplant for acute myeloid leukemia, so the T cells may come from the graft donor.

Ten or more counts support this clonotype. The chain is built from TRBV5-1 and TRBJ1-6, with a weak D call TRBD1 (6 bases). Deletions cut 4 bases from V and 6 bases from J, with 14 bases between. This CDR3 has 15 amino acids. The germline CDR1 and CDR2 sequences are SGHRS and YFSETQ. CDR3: CASSATTGSNSPLHF. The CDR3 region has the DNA TGCGCCAGCAGCGCCACCACAGGGAGTAATTCACCCCTCCACTTT.

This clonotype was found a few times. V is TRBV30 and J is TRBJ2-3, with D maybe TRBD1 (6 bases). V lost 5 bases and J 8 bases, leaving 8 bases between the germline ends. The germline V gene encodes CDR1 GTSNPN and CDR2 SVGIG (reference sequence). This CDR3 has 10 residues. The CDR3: CAWEQGTQYF. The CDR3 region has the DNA TGTGCCTGGGAACAGGGTACGCAGTATTTT.

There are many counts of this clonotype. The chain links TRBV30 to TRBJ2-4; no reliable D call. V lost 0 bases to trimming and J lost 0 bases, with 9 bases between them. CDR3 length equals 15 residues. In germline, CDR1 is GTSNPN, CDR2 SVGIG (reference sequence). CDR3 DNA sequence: TGTGCCTGGAGTGTAGCAGATTTAGCCAAAAACATTCAGTACTTC. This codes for CAWSVADLAKNIQYF.

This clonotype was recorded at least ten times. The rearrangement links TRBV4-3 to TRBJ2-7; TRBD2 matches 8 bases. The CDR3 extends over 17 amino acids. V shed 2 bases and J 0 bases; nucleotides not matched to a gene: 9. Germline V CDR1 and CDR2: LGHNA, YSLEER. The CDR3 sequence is CASSQYLSGVSSYEQYF. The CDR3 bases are TGCGCCAGCAGCCAATACCTTAGCGGGGTTAGCTCCTACGAGCAGTACTTC.

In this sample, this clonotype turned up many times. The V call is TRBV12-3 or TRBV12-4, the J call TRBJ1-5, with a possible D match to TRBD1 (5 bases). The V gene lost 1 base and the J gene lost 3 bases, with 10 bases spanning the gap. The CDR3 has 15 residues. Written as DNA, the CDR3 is TGTGCCAGCAGTTTAGAAGACAGCCTCAATCAGCCCCAGCATTTT. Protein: CASSLEDSLNQPQHF.

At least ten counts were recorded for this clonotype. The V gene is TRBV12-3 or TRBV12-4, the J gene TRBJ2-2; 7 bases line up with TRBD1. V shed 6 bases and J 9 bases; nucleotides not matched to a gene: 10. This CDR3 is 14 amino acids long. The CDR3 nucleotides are TGTGCCAGCAGCAACCTACGACAGGGCTGGGAGCTGTTTTTT. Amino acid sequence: CASSNLRQGWELFF.

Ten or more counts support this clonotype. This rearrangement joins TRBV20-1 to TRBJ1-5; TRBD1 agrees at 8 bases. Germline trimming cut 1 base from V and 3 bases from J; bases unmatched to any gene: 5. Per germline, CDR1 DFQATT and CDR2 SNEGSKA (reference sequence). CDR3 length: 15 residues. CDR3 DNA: TGCAGTGCTAGAGTTGGACAGGGTACCAATCAGCCCCAGCATTTT. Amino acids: CSARVGQGTNQPQHF.

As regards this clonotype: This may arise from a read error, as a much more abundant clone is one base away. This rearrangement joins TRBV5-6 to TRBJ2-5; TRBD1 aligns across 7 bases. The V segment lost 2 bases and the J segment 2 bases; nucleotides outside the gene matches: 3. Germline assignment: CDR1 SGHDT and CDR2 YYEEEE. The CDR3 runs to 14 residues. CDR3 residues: CASSFVGQQETQYF. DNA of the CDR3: TGTGCCAGCAGCTTTGTGGGACAGCAAGAGACCCAGTACTTC.